Each of the 9 T cell receptor beta chains below was sequenced from the same sample in a study of Graves' ophthalmopathy and Graves' hyperthyroidism. Amplification targeted the TCR beta CDR3 regions, with RNA transcripts as the source material. First-round RT-PCR relied on HTBI primers, and a second-round multiplex PCR came next. TCRdb itself ran the multiplex PCR reads through MiXCR, one entry per CDR3 protein. This sample yields 350,000 to 450,000 distinct CDR3 sequences, of which around 17% are seen a single time; more than 1.5% belongs to the top ten. The source material was peripheral blood. These receptor sequences come from a woman aged 18-30 years with Graves' ophthalmopathy.

This clonotype was counted ten times or more. This chain uses TRBV6-2 or TRBV6-3 with TRBJ2-7, with unresolved D. The CDR3 covers 14 residues. CDR1 MNHEY and CDR2 SVGEGT come from the germline V gene. V was shortened by 6 bases and J by 5 bases, with 17 bases between the two germline ends. The CDR3 nucleotides are TGTGCCAGCAGCCTCACGAACCTGATCGACGAGCAGTACTTC. The encoded protein is CASSLTNLIDEQYF.

This clonotype was counted at least ten times. The chain uses TRBV6-5 and TRBJ2-7; TRBD1 matches at 10 bases. The V gene's germline CDR1 is MNHEY and CDR2 SVGAGI. The V gene end was trimmed by 5 bases and the J gene end by 6 bases; junction bases not matched to a gene: 7. The CDR3 is 14 residues long. The CDR3, as DNA: TGTGCCAGCAGTAACCCCGGGACAGGGGCCGAGCAGTACTTC. It yields the protein CASSNPGTGAEQYF.

This clonotype was seen ten or more times. DNA of the CDR3: TGTGCCAGCAGCAATGCCTCCGAGCAGTACTTC. It encodes CASSNASEQYF. The chain links TRBV13 to TRBJ2-7; D gene ambiguous. The CDR3 loop spans 11 amino acids. V dropped 5 bases and J dropped 6 bases, with 8 bases sitting between them. Germline-derived CDR1 and CDR2 are PRHDT and FYEKMQ (reference sequence).

In the case of this clonotype: A read error may be the cause here, since a much bigger clone is one base away. The chain recombines TRBV5-1 with TRBJ1-1; no clear D gene. Germline-derived CDR1 and CDR2 are SGHRS and YFSETQ. The CDR3 is made up of 15 amino acids. For the CDR3, the DNA is TGCACCAGCAGCTCGCGCCCGATGGGGAGCACTGAAGCTTTCTTT. It yields the protein CTSSSRPMGSTEAFF.

This rearrangement joins TRBV30 to TRBJ2-5; D perhaps matches TRBD2 (6 bases). Per germline, CDR1 GTSNPN and CDR2 SVGIG (reference sequence). The CDR3 totals 15 residues. The V gene lost 3 bases and the J gene lost 0 bases, with 14 bases spanning the gap. This CDR3 reads CAWSALALYQETQYF. CDR3 in DNA: TGTGCCTGGAGCGCCCTAGCGCTGTACCAAGAGACCCAGTACTTC.

This clonotype was observed many times. The V and J genes are TRBV7-2 and TRBJ1-5; D is possibly TRBD1 (5 bases). Germline CDR1 and CDR2: SGHTA and FQGNSA. V shed 0 bases and J shed 1 base, with 7 bases lying between them. The CDR3 runs 15 residues. The CDR3 DNA sequence: TGTGCCAGCAGCTTAGCCTGGGACAGCAATCAGCCCCAGCATTTT. Its translation: CASSLAWDSNQPQHF.

This clonotype showed up many times. The rearrangement links TRBV9 to TRBJ2-2; D remains unclear. Germline-derived CDR1 and CDR2 are SGDLS and YYNGEE. The CDR3 runs 12 residues. V was shortened by 7 bases and J by 0 bases, with 4 bases between the two germline ends. The CDR3 coding sequence is TGTGCCAGCGGAACGAACACCGGGGAGCTGTTTTTT. It encodes CASGTNTGELFF.

This clonotype was picked up many times. This chain uses TRBV11-2 with TRBJ2-1; TRBD2 agrees at 14 bases. J lost 0 bases, V lost 1 base, and 2 bases had no gene match. Per the germline V gene, CDR1 is SGHAT and CDR2 is FQNNGV. This CDR3 has 18 amino acids. CDR3 protein: CASSLGGTSGSSYNEQFF. The CDR3 coding sequence is TGTGCCAGCAGCTTAGGCGGGACTAGCGGGAGCTCCTACAATGAGCAGTTCTTC.

In this sample, this clonotype turned up many times. V is TRBV20-1 and J is TRBJ1-1; tentatively, D is TRBD1 (5 bases). The CDR3 loop spans 14 amino acids. V dropped 0 bases and J dropped 4 bases, with 12 bases sitting between them. Germline values: CDR1 DFQATT, CDR2 SNEGSKA (reference sequence). The CDR3 here is CSARDRGGSTEAFF. The DNA of the CDR3 is TGCAGTGCTAGAGATCGGGGCGGGAGCACTGAAGCTTTCTTT.